The 23 T cell receptor beta chains below were found in one sample sequenced in a study of persistence of HIV-infected CD4 T cells. The immunoSEQ assay was version 4, run in survey mode. This table comes from immunoSEQ multiplex PCR, and its TCRdb copy is limited to in-frame clones, with some not included. The data hold just under 20,000 clones, with 70% to 80% observed a single time. Lysates of CMV-infected fibroblasts at 8 to 10 ug/mL stimulated these cells. CD4+ T cells upregulating both CD40 ligand and CD69 were sorted as responding cells. Their antigens remain unidentified. This specimen was CD4+ T cells sorted from PBMCs after approximately 19-hour stimulation, taken from a patient who received antiretroviral therapy. All receptors derive from an adult man with HIV who was CMV-seropositive.

The chain couples TRBV5-1 to TRBJ1-1; TRBD1 agrees at 9 bases. Trimming removed 3 bases from V and 1 base from J; junction bases left unmatched: 4. CDR1 is SGHRS, CDR2 YFSETQ, per germline. The CDR3 runs 15 residues. CDR3 in amino acids: CASSSLGQGNTEAFF. For the CDR3, the DNA is TGCGCCAGCAGCTCCCTGGGACAGGGGAACACTGAAGCTTTCTTT. Based on the CDR3 plus reference TRBV5-1 and TRBJ1-1, the full variable domain is KAGVTQTPRYLIKTRGQQVTLSCSPISGHRSVSWYQQTPGQGLQFLFEYFSETQRNKGNFPGRFSGRQFSNSRSEMNVSTLELGDSALYLCASSSLGQGNTEAFFGQGTRLTVV.

The rearrangement uses TRBV6-5 and TRBJ1-2; the match to TRBD1 covers 9 bases. The V gene end was trimmed by 9 bases and the J gene end by 2 bases; junction bases not matched to a gene: 7. The CDR3 extends over 14 amino acids. Germline values: CDR1 MNHEY, CDR2 SVGAGI. CDR3 residues: CASTTGGQNYGYTF. CDR3 bases: TGTGCCAGTACTACAGGGGGCCAGAACTATGGCTACACCTTC.

This clone was counted between two and nine times. The V gene is TRBV19, the J gene TRBJ2-2; the match to TRBD2 covers 11 bases. The junction had 8 bases not matched to a gene; V was cut back by 7 bases and J by 1 base. Per germline, CDR1 LNHDA and CDR2 SQIVND (reference sequence). This CDR3 has 17 amino acids. The chain's CDR3 is CASTLGLAGGNTGELFF. DNA for the CDR3: TGTGCCAGTACCCTGGGCCTAGCGGGGGGGAACACCGGGGAGCTGTTTTTT.

The V gene is TRBV28, the J gene TRBJ2-2, with D possibly being TRBD2 (6 bases). Trimming took 4 bases from V and 1 from J, leaving 10 bases between them. Looked up from germline, CDR1 is MDHEN and CDR2 is SYDVKM. This CDR3 contains 15 residues. CDR3 coding DNA: TGTGCCAGCAGTTCCCCGGGGGAGAACACCGGGGAGCTGTTTTTT. Protein sequence: CASSSPGENTGELFF.

Concerning this clone itself: The sample carries other DNA sequences with the same CDR3. The chain links TRBV2 to TRBJ1-2; the D gene is possibly TRBD1 (5 bases). This CDR3 is 13 amino acids long. Germline values: CDR1 SNHLY, CDR2 FYNNEI. Trimming pared 3 bases from V and 2 bases from J, leaving 7 bases between. The CDR3 spells CASSEEGNYGYTF. The CDR3 nucleotides read TGTGCCAGCAGTGAGGAGGGGAACTATGGCTACACCTTC.

This clone was counted a single time. Other DNA sequences within the sample encode an identical CDR3. CDR3 in amino acids: CASSIGLADTQYF. CDR3 in DNA: TGTGCCAGTAGTATCGGTTTGGCAGATACGCAGTATTTT. The V and J genes are TRBV19 and TRBJ2-3; no clear D. Germline loops: CDR1 LNHDA, CDR2 SQIVND (reference sequence). The CDR3 loop spans 13 amino acids. Trimming removed 3 bases from V and 4 bases from J, with 8 bases in between.

V is TRBV5-1 and J is TRBJ1-1, with a possible D match to TRBD1 (5 bases). The V and J ends lost 4 bases and 0 bases respectively, with 13 bases between them. This CDR3 has 15 residues. CDR1 and CDR2 from the germline V gene are SGHRS and YFSETQ. The CDR3 sequence: CASSLGGEVNTEAFF. CDR3 sequence (DNA): TGCGCCAGCAGCCTAGGAGGGGAGGTGAACACTGAAGCTTTCTTT.

The CDR3 region is CAISDRVVGGETQYF. As DNA, the CDR3 is TGTGCCATCAGTGACAGGGTGGTCGGAGGAGAGACCCAGTACTTC. This chain joins TRBV10-3 and TRBJ2-5; D is perhaps TRBD1 or TRBD2 (5 bases each). There are 15 residues in the CDR3. The ends were cut back, 3 bases at V and 4 bases at J, with 15 bases in the middle. The V gene's germline CDR1 is ENHRY and CDR2 SYGVKD.

The chain uses TRBV7-3 and TRBJ2-3; 8 bases are shared with TRBD1. V lost 0 bases to trimming and J lost 2 bases; unmatched junction nucleotides: 10. The CDR3 contains 18 residues. Germline V gene sequence: CDR1 SGHTA, CDR2 FQGTGA. The CDR3 DNA is TGTGCCAGCAGCTTAACGGCAGGGGGCGGAGGGGACACAGATACGCAGTATTTT. Translated: CASSLTAGGGGDTDTQYF.

The chain has TRBV7-2 and TRBJ1-5; TRBD1 matches at 8 bases. CDR1 is SGHTA, CDR2 FQGNSA, per germline. V lost 0 bases to trimming and J lost 7 bases; unmatched junction nucleotides: 5. CDR3 length equals 15 residues. The CDR3 DNA reads TGTGCCAGCAGCTTAGCCCTGACAGGGGACCAGCCCCAGCATTTT. Protein: CASSLALTGDQPQHF. The complete variable domain, with remaining parts taken from reference TRBV7-2 and TRBJ1-5, reads GAGVSQSPSNKVTEKGKDVELRCDPISGHTALYWYRQSLGQGLEFLIYFQGNSAPDKSGLPSDRFSAERTGGSVSTLTIQRTQQEDSAVYLCASSLALTGDQPQHFGDGTRLSIL.

The rearrangement joins TRBV25-1 to TRBJ2-7; 11 bases line up with TRBD2. This CDR3 comprises 16 residues. The junction had 15 bases not matched to a gene; V was cut back by 4 bases and J by 10 bases. The germline CDR1 and CDR2 sequences are MGHDK and SYGVNS. The CDR3 reads CASSGGSGGGSFKQYF. The DNA for the CDR3 is TGTGCCAGCAGTGGGGGTAGCGGGGGGGGCTCATTTAAACAGTACTTC.

The rearrangement joins TRBV18 to TRBJ1-2; 7 nucleotides agree with TRBD1. This CDR3 spans 13 amino acids. The V gene end was trimmed by 2 bases and the J gene end by 8 bases; junction bases not matched to a gene: 5. Germline-derived CDR1 and CDR2 are KGHSH and LQKENI. The CDR3 bases are TGTGCCAGCTCACCAGACAGGGATTTGGGCTACACCTTC. The encoded protein is CASSPDRDLGYTF.

The rearrangement joins TRBV6-6 to TRBJ1-5, with 8 positions matching TRBD1. Germline-derived CDR1 and CDR2 are MNHNY and SVGAGI (reference sequence). The CDR3 runs to 17 residues. V shed 5 bases and J 3 bases; nucleotides not matched to a gene: 12. CDR3 region: CASSPLYSDRDNQPQHF. The CDR3 DNA is TGTGCCAGCAGTCCTCTTTACTCGGACAGGGACAATCAGCCCCAGCATTTT.

CDR3 sequence reads: CASSLTVLSSYEQYF. DNA of the CDR3: TGCGCCAGCAGCTTGACAGTTCTGAGCTCCTACGAGCAGTACTTC. V usage is TRBV5-1 and J usage is TRBJ2-7; D is undetermined. CDR3 size: 15 residues. CDR1 and CDR2 (germline): SGHRS, YFSETQ. V was cut by 1 base and J by 0 bases, with 11 bases left in between.

CDR3 bases: TGTGCCAGCAGTGGGACAGTACGCAATGAGCAGTTCTTC. This encodes CASSGTVRNEQFF. This chain joins TRBV28 and TRBJ2-1; 7 bases agree with TRBD1. The CDR3 is 13 residues long. CDR1 and CDR2 from the germline V gene are MDHEN and SYDVKM. V was pared by 5 bases and J by 6 bases, with 4 bases of the junction left unmatched.

The CDR3, as DNA: TGTGCCAGCAGTCGACAGGGGAGGCCCAACTATGGCTACACCTTC. This translates into CASSRQGRPNYGYTF. The chain is built from TRBV7-2 and TRBJ1-2, with TRBD1 identical over 8 bases. CDR1 and CDR2 (germline): SGHTA, FQGNSA. This CDR3 has 15 residues. With V trimmed by 6 bases and J by 2 bases, 8 bases remained unmatched.

The rearrangement links TRBV6-4 to TRBJ1-4, with D perhaps TRBD1 (5 bases). The germline V gene has CDR1 MRHNA and CDR2 SNTAGT. This CDR3 is 14 amino acids long. V lost 3 bases, J lost 10 bases, and 15 bases lay in between. CDR3 sequence: CASSEDFGRGKLFF. The DNA of the CDR3 is TGTGCCAGCAGTGAGGATTTTGGGAGGGGAAAACTGTTTTTT.

J is TRBJ2-3 and V is TRBV5-1; tentative D call: TRBD1 (6 bases). CDR1 SGHRS and CDR2 YFSETQ come from the germline V gene. V dropped 4 bases and J dropped 11 bases, with 11 bases sitting between them. This CDR3 is built from 11 residues. The CDR3 DNA reads TGCGCCAGCAGCACCTGGGACAAGCAGTATTTT. Translating it yields CASSTWDKQYF.

V gene TRBV4-1 combines with J gene TRBJ1-4; possibly TRBD1 for D (6 bases). Looked up from germline, CDR1 is MGHRA and CDR2 is YSYEKL. This CDR3 comprises 15 residues. The V end lost 3 bases, the J end lost 8 bases, and 16 bases lay between the germline ends. The DNA of the CDR3 is TGCGCCAGCAGCCACCCACAGGGAGTAGGGGAAAAACTGTTTTTT. Encoded protein: CASSHPQGVGEKLFF.

The rearrangement uses TRBV4-2 and TRBJ2-2, with D possibly being TRBD2 (5 bases). This CDR3 is built from 17 residues. Germline CDR1 LGHNA, CDR2 YNFKEQ. Trimming shortened V by 4 bases and J by 1 base, and 16 bases separated the two germline ends. The CDR3 here is CASSLPRAGVNTGELFF. The CDR3 DNA follows: TGTGCCAGCAGCCTTCCTAGGGCCGGGGTGAACACCGGGGAGCTGTTTTTT.

This chain joins TRBV6-4 and TRBJ2-2, with a weak D call TRBD2 (6 bases). V was shortened by 3 bases and J by 7 bases, with 15 bases between the two germline ends. This CDR3 has 15 amino acids. Germline CDR1 MRHNA, CDR2 SNTAGT. CDR3 sequence: CASSEQGGGNGELFF. The CDR3 DNA reads as TGTGCCAGCAGTGAGCAGGGAGGCGGGAACGGGGAGCTGTTTTTT.

The chain uses TRBV19 and TRBJ2-3; a weak D match, TRBD2 (7 bases). The germline V gene has CDR1 LNHDA and CDR2 SQIVND (reference sequence). Trimming left V 4 bases short and J 4 bases short, with 15 bases between. This CDR3 comprises 15 residues. CDR3 sequence reads: CASSTGLGGADTQYF. DNA of the CDR3: TGTGCCAGTAGTACCGGACTAGGGGGGGCAGATACGCAGTATTTT.

The chain employs TRBV2 and TRBJ2-7; possibly TRBD1 for D (8 bases). The germline V gene encodes CDR1 SNHLY and CDR2 FYNNEI. The CDR3 is 12 residues long. The V end lost 6 bases, the J end lost 7 bases, and 13 bases lay between the germline ends. The CDR3 DNA sequence: TGTGCCAGCAGACAGGGGGGGAGAGAGCAGTACTTC. This gives the protein CASRQGGREQYF.